Listed below are T cell receptor beta chains from one sample, sequenced in a study of CD8 T cells in ankylosing spondylitis. TCRdb reanalysed the 5' RACE reads using MiXCR and keeps one entry per CDR3 protein. The sample carries about 220,000 distinct CDR3 sequences, about 16% recorded once. The sequencing input was blood, either unsorted or a sorted T cell fraction (not recorded which). These receptor sequences come from a male donor with ankylosing spondylitis. Each CDR3 is given with its conserved first and last residue. A D gene is named only where the DNA matches it firmly. Size is stated for part of the rows, as once, few or many counts, or as a class when the clone is expanded.

TRBD2,TRBJ2-7,TRBV28,14,.,CASSLAGDTYEQYF,TGTGCCAGCAGTTTAGCGGGAGATACCTACGAGCAGTACTTC
.,TRBJ2-7,TRBV12-3/TRBV12-4,13,few,CASSLDSLYEQYF,TGTGCCAGCAGTTTGGACAGCTTATACGAGCAGTACTTC
.,TRBJ1-2,TRBV5-5,17,.,CASSAVYDEQGLYGYTF,TGTGCCAGCAGCGCTGTATATGATGAACAGGGTTTATATGGCTACACCTTC
.,TRBJ1-1,TRBV9,16,few,CASSEVQAVMDTEAFF,TGTGCCAGCAGCGAAGTTCAGGCGGTTATGGACACTGAAGCTTTCTTT
TRBD1,TRBJ2-2,TRBV4-3,17,.,CASSADQGAAGTGELFF,TGCGCCAGCAGCGCAGATCAGGGGGCAGCTGGGACCGGGGAGCTGTTTTTT
.,TRBJ1-1,TRBV29-1,14,few,CSVEPRGGNTEAFF,TGCAGCGTTGAACCCCGTGGGGGTAACACTGAAGCTTTCTTT
.,TRBJ1-2,TRBV25-1,14,.,CASSTTGLRGGYTF,TGTGCCAGCAGCACTACCGGGCTAAGGGGGGGCTACACCTTC
.,TRBJ1-1,TRBV7-9,14,few,CASSAGGVNTEAFF,TGTGCCAGCAGCGCGGGCGGAGTGAACACTGAAGCTTTCTTT
TRBD1,TRBJ2-7,TRBV30,13,.,CAWRGQGNYEQYF,TGTGCCTGGAGAGGACAGGGGAACTACGAGCAGTACTTC
.,TRBJ2-5,TRBV29-1,14,.,CSGLLIGEDGTQYF,TGCAGCGGTCTGCTGATCGGGGAGGACGGGACCCAGTACTTC
.,TRBJ2-1,TRBV20-1,15,few,CSARTSVLVYNEQFF,TGCAGTGCTAGAACCAGCGTCCTCGTGTACAATGAGCAGTTCTTC
TRBD1,TRBJ2-1,TRBV6-2/TRBV6-3,14,once,CAGPRDRSYNEQFF,TGTGCCGGACCCCGGGACAGGTCCTACAATGAGCAGTTCTTC
TRBD2,TRBJ2-3,TRBV15,15,many,CATSWGTTSHDTQYF,TGTGCCACCAGCTGGGGGACTACCTCCCACGATACGCAGTATTTT
.,TRBJ1-2,TRBV20-1,14,many,CSATPRGQATGYTF,TGCAGTGCTACTCCCCGGGGACAAGCGACCGGCTACACCTTC
.,TRBJ2-7,TRBV29-1,13,many,CSVEGAEPYEQYF,TGCAGCGTTGAGGGGGCAGAACCCTACGAGCAGTACTTC
TRBD2,TRBJ2-2,TRBV5-1,16,.,CASSFEGGSYTGELFF,TGCGCCAGCAGCTTTGAGGGCGGGAGCTACACCGGGGAGCTGTTTTTT
.,TRBJ2-1,TRBV4-1,17,few,CASSQDDSGPIVDEQFF,TGCGCCAGCAGCCAAGATGATTCGGGGCCTATAGTCGATGAGCAGTTCTTC
.,TRBJ2-2,TRBV2,12,.,CASRGNMGELFF,TGTGCCAGCAGGGGGAATATGGGGGAGCTGTTTTTT
TRBD1,TRBJ1-2,TRBV11-2,19,few,CASSLEPSPGGQGRDGYTF,TGTGCCAGCAGCTTAGAACCCTCCCCGGGGGGACAGGGACGGGATGGCTACACCTTC
TRBD2,TRBJ2-2,TRBV9,17,.,CASSDEAGTSGVGELFF,TGTGCCAGCAGCGATGAGGCGGGGACTAGCGGGGTCGGGGAGCTGTTTTTT
.,TRBJ1-3,TRBV27,15,.,CASSLLGEPGNTIYF,TGTGCCAGCAGTTTACTGGGTGAACCTGGAAACACCATATATTTT
TRBD2,TRBJ2-7,TRBV12-3/TRBV12-4,17,.,CASSSGLAGVSSYEQYF,TGTGCCAGCAGTTCCGGACTAGCGGGGGTTAGCTCCTACGAGCAGTACTTC
.,TRBJ2-7,TRBV4-3,14,many,CASSQEHSNYEQYF,TGCGCCAGCAGCCAGGAACATTCCAACTACGAGCAGTACTTC
.,TRBJ2-1,TRBV29-1,13,.,CSVEEGEYNEQFF,TGCAGCGTTGAAGAGGGGGAATACAATGAGCAGTTCTTC
TRBD1,TRBJ1-1,TRBV12-5,15,.,CASGSTLDRESEAFF,TGTGCTAGTGGCTCAACCCTGGACAGGGAATCTGAAGCTTTCTTT
TRBD2,TRBJ2-3,TRBV6-2/TRBV6-3,17,.,CASSSGLAGGPTDTQYF,TGTGCCAGCAGTTCGGGACTAGCGGGAGGGCCCACAGATACGCAGTATTTT
.,TRBJ2-1,TRBV2,15,many,CASSERADSYNEQFF,TGTGCCAGCAGTGAAAGGGCCGACTCCTACAATGAGCAGTTCTTC
TRBD1,TRBJ1-1,TRBV4-1,14,many,CASSQDRGNTEAFF,TGCGCCAGCAGCCAGGACAGGGGGAACACTGAAGCTTTCTTT
TRBD2,TRBJ2-5,TRBV29-1,15,.,CSVVTSGNFQETQYF,TGCAGCGTTGTCACTAGCGGGAATTTCCAAGAGACCCAGTACTTC
TRBD1,TRBJ1-2,TRBV6-5,16,.,CASSYSGRQGDYGYTF,TGTGCCAGCAGTTACTCGGGCCGACAGGGAGACTATGGCTACACCTTC
.,TRBJ2-7,TRBV2,14,few,CASSTTGSSYEQYF,TGTGCCAGCAGTACGACAGGAAGCTCCTACGAGCAGTACTTC
.,TRBJ1-2,TRBV4-1,17,few,CASSQDLKQEIYYGYTF,TGCGCCAGCAGCCAAGATCTGAAACAGGAGATTTACTATGGCTACACCTTC
.,TRBJ2-1,TRBV5-1,12,.,CASSLDGPEQFF,TGCGCCAGCAGCTTGGATGGGCCCGAGCAGTTCTTC